This TCR beta chain was captured in a study of T cells after yellow fever vaccination. The V gene lost 10 bases and the J gene lost 0 bases, with 10 bases spanning the gap. The CDR3 covers 13 residues. CDR1 MNHNY and CDR2 SVGAGI come from the germline V gene (reference sequence). Findings and limits, study-wide: Most clones from primary vaccination resurfaced after the booster (about 95% CD4, 88% CD8). Clonotype sharing between CD4 and CD8 compartments was small.

Generation of TCR cDNA used 5'RACE template switching (which added a universal primer site and UMIs). TCRdb re-derived calls from the 5' RACE reads in MiXCR, one entry per CDR3 protein. The repertoire holds under 550,000 distinct CDR3 sequences, with 21% as singletons. As concerns this clonotype: What it recognizes is unknown.

The V and J genes are TRBV6-6 and TRBJ1-5; D remains unclear. This specimen was PBMCs, taken approximately 22 days after the first yellow fever vaccination. The receptor was derived from a man aged 18 to 30 who received the YFV17D yellow fever vaccine. The DNA of the CDR3 is TGTGCCACCGGCCCGAATAGCAATCAGCCCCAGCATTTT. Its protein is CATGPNSNQPQHF.